This is a list of T cell receptor beta chains from one sample in a study of OX40 agonist ivuxolimab in advanced cancers. Measured with immunoSEQ multiplex PCR; TCRdb has only the in-frame clones, and not every one. Found here are almost 85,000 clones, nearly 95% of them singletons; the top ten hold 8% to 13%. The sample in question was CD4+ or CD8+ T cells sorted from blood, obtained in a trial of the OX40 agonist ivuxolimab. The receptors were gathered from an adult with an advanced solid tumor such as melanoma, head and neck, liver or kidney cancer. The CDR3 runs from the conserved cysteine through the conserved F or W. The D gene is left open where the match is weak. A row's size may be missing; if present it is once, few, many or a size class.

cdr3_length	d_call	v_call	clone_size	j_call	cdr3_nt	cdr3_aa
15	TRBD2	TRBV7-2	-	TRBJ2-5	TGTGCCAGCAGCTTAGCCTATTTAGCGGGAGAGACCCAGTACTTC	CASSLAYLAGETQYF
17	TRBD2	TRBV4-3	-	TRBJ2-7	TGCGCCAGCAGCCAAGGGACTAGCGGGAGGGTTTCCTACGAGCAGTACTTC	CASSQGTSGRVSYEQYF
12	-	TRBV12-5	once	TRBJ2-1	TGTGCTAGTGGCTCACCGCTTGCCAGAAAGTTCTTC	CASGSPLARKFF
16	-	TRBV7-9	-	TRBJ2-3	TGTGCCAGCAGCCCAGAGGTGGGTTCGCCCACAGATACGCAGTATTTT	CASSPEVGSPTDTQYF
14	-	TRBV9	-	TRBJ2-2	TGTGCCAGCAGCCCACGAGGGTTGGGCGGGGAGCTGTTTTTT	CASSPRGLGGELFF
14	-	TRBV27	-	TRBJ2-7	TGTGCCAGCAGCTATAGCGGAAGCTCCTACGAGCAGTACTTC	CASSYSGSSYEQYF
15	-	TRBV4-2	-	TRBJ1-2	TGTGCCAGCAGCCAAGGAAACTCTGGGTACTATGGCTACACCTTC	CASSQGNSGYYGYTF
15	-	TRBV21-1	-	TRBJ2-1	TGTGCCAGCAGCAGGGTCGGAGGCTACTACAATGAGCAGTTCTTC	CASSRVGGYYNEQFF
14	-	TRBV29-1	-	TRBJ2-7	TGCAGCGTTGAAGGCCTCGGAGGATTCTACGAGCAGTACTTC	CSVEGLGGFYEQYF
15	-	TRBV5-1	-	TRBJ1-1	TGCGCCAGCAGCTTTGTATCGGACAGCACCCTTGAAGCTTTCTTT	CASSFVSDSTLEAFF
17	TRBD2	TRBV28	-	TRBJ2-3	TGTGCCAGCAGTTTATGGTCAGCGGGAGGGGGGGCAGATACGCAGTATTTT	CASSLWSAGGGADTQYF
14	-	TRBV30	-	TRBJ2-1	TGTGCCTGGATTCGTCGGGTCCACTACAATGAGCAGTTCTTC	CAWIRRVHYNEQFF
12	-	TRBV14	-	TRBJ2-1	TGTGCCAGCAGCCAAGATGGCCAAGGGCAGTTCTTC	CASSQDGQGQFF
15	TRBD2	TRBV11-2	-	TRBJ2-7	TGTGCCAGCAGCTTAGGACTAGCGGAAACCTACGAGCAGTACTTC	CASSLGLAETYEQYF
13	-	TRBV30	-	TRBJ1-1	TGTGCCTGGAGCTCCGGAATAACAACTGAAGCTTTCTTT	CAWSSGITTEAFF
17	TRBD1	TRBV4-2	-	TRBJ1-4	TGTGCCAGCAGCCAAGAAAGCCGCCGGACAGGGAATGAAAAACTGTTTTTT	CASSQESRRTGNEKLFF
13	-	TRBV9	-	TRBJ2-1	TGTGCCAGCAGCTCCGTAACCGGAGATGAGCAGTTCTTC	CASSSVTGDEQFF
19	-	TRBV11-2	-	TRBJ2-7	TGTGCCAGCAGCTTAGGCCTTAGTCGACAGAATTACCTTACTTACGAGCAGTACTTC	CASSLGLSRQNYLTYEQYF
12	-	TRBV27	-	TRBJ2-2	TGTGCCAGCAGTTATTACAGCGGGGAGCTGTTTTTT	CASSYYSGELFF
16	-	TRBV5-1	-	TRBJ2-5	TGCGCCAGCAGCTTGGCCGGCAGGGGTTGGCAAGAGACCCAGTACTTC	CASSLAGRGWQETQYF
16	-	TRBV25-1	-	TRBJ2-5	TGTGCCAGCAGTGAAAAGGGGGGGACTTCCGCAGAGACCCAGTACTTC	CASSEKGGTSAETQYF
15	TRBD1	TRBV5-1	-	TRBJ2-7	TGCGCCAGCAGCCAACCGGGACAGAGCTCCTACGAGCAGTACTTC	CASSQPGQSSYEQYF